This T cell receptor (beta chain) derives from a study of high-grade serous ovarian cancer treatment subgroups. Study-wide context: Mean per sample: about 14,000 reads, around 7,100 unique TCR beta rearrangements.

Tumor tissue was taken before any definitive surgery or chemotherapy was given. This CDR3 is 17 amino acids long. The protocol was immunoSEQ multiplex PCR, while the TCRdb copy is restricted to in-frame clones and leaves out a portion. The sample includes about 16,000 clones, around 73% of them seen just once. The J gene is TRBJ1-1, the V gene TRBV21-1; the table's D call, TRBD1, was not checked against the DNA. TRBV21-1 is assigned pseudogene status. Material: tumor tissue. The clonotype comes from a human donor with high-grade serous ovarian cancer. The CDR3 region has the DNA TGTGCCACCCAAAGTCCCGAAATTACCAGGGAGAACACTGAAGCTTTCTTT. It specifies CATQSPEITRENTEAFF.